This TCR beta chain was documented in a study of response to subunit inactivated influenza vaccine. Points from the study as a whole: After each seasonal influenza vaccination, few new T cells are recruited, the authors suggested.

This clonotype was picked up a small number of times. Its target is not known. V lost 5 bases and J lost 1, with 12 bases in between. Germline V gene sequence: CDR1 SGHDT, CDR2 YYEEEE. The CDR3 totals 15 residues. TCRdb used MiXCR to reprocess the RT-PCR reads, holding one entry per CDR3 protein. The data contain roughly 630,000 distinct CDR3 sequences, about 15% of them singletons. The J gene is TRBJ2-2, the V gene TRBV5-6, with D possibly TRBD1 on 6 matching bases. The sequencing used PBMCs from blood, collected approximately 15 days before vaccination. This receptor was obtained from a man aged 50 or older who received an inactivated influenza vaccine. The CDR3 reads CASRVLTGNTGELFF. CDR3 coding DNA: TGTGCCAGCAGGGTTTTGACAGGGAACACCGGGGAGCTGTTTTTT. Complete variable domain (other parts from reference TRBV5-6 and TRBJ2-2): DAGVTQSPTHLIKTRGQQVTLRCSPKSGHDTVSWYQQALGQGPQFIFQYYEEEERQRGNFPDRFSGHQFPNYSSELNVNALLLGDSALYLCASRVLTGNTGELFFGEGSRLTVL.